Below, 18 T cell receptor beta chains from the same sample are listed, as sequenced in a study of blood T cells in healthy people across ages. A second PCR of roughly 7 to 11 cycles used a sample-barcoded 5' primer and a J-beta primer mix. One entry per CDR3 protein results from TCRdb running MiXCR on the 5' RACE reads. The table has around 2 million distinct CDR3 sequences, about two fifths seen once. The specimen sequenced was blood. Source of these receptors: a human donor in good health.

This sequence joins TRBV19 and TRBJ2-4, with TRBD1 identical over 8 bases. The end of the DNA fits TRBJ2-5 better, so the J call may be wrong. CDR1 is LNHDA, CDR2 SQIVND, per germline (reference sequence). The CDR3 covers 15 residues. CDR3 DNA sequence: TGTGCCAGTAGTAGGGGACAGGCCGCTCGCGAGACCCAGTACTTC. This sequence encodes CASSRGQAARETQYF.

This rearrangement joins TRBV5-6 to TRBJ1-1, with TRBD1 as a possible D gene (5 bases). This CDR3 is 16 amino acids long. Looked up from germline, CDR1 is SGHDT and CDR2 is YYEEEE. V lost 0 bases and J 0 bases, leaving 12 bases between the germline ends. As DNA, the CDR3 is TGTGCCAGCAGCTTGGTCGGGGCGAGGGTGAACACTGAAGCTTTCTTT. Protein: CASSLVGARVNTEAFF.

The CDR3 DNA is TGTGCCAGCTCACCAGGTCCGGAAACCGAATCCTCCTACGAGCAGTACTTC. Its translation: CASSPGPETESSYEQYF. The rearrangement joins TRBV18 to TRBJ2-4, with D hard to call. The J call is doubtful: the DNA matches TRBJ2-7 better. Germline-derived CDR1 and CDR2 are KGHSH and LQKENI. This CDR3 spans 17 amino acids.

Worth noting for this clonotype: Germline and junction disagree at one end, which may indicate a read error. The rearrangement joins TRBV10-3 to TRBJ2-2, with 11 bases lining up with TRBD1. The CDR3 extends over 14 amino acids. The V gene's germline CDR1 is ENHRY and CDR2 SYGVKD. CDR3 DNA sequence: TGTGCCATCAAGGGACAGGGGGACACCGGGGAGTTGTTTTTT. This gives the protein CAIKGQGDTGELFF.

Only a few counts were recorded for this clonotype. The chain has TRBV7-9 and TRBJ2-4, with 8 bases that match TRBD1. Germline V lookup: CDR1 SEHNR, CDR2 FQNEAQ (reference sequence). The V and J ends lost 5 bases and 0 bases, in that order; junction bases with no gene match: 6. This CDR3 has 16 residues. DNA of the CDR3: TGTGCCAGCAGCGCAGACAGGGGTCTAGCCAAAAACATTCAGTACTTC. Translating it yields CASSADRGLAKNIQYF.

The V and J genes are TRBV6-5 and TRBJ1-1; D ambiguous. Germline V CDR1 and CDR2: MNHEY, SVGAGI. The ends were cut back, 2 bases at V and 10 bases at J, with 8 bases in the middle. The CDR3 has 11 amino acids. The CDR3 nucleotides are TGTGCCAGCAGTTACGGTGAGGGAGCTTTCTTT. It yields the protein CASSYGEGAFF.

This clonotype occurred a few times. This sequence joins TRBV4-2 and TRBJ2-1; D remains ambiguous. V dropped 0 bases and J dropped 1 base, with 10 bases sitting between them. This CDR3 region has 16 residues. Per the germline V gene, CDR1 is LGHNA and CDR2 is YNFKEQ. CDR3 residues: CASSQDPWVSYNEQFF. DNA of the CDR3: TGTGCCAGCAGCCAAGATCCTTGGGTGTCCTACAATGAGCAGTTCTTC.

The rearrangement uses TRBV28 and TRBJ2-7; 8 nucleotides align to TRBD1. Per germline, CDR1 MDHEN and CDR2 SYDVKM. The CDR3 spans 13 residues. V gave up 10 bases and J gave up 0 bases; unmatched junction bases: 5. The CDR3 coding sequence is TGTGCCACCTGGGACAGGAGCTCCTACGAGCAGTACTTC. Translation: CATWDRSSYEQYF.

The DNA of the CDR3 is TGTGCCAGCAGCTTGTTAGTCGCCATAACTAACACCGGGGAGCTGTTTTTT. This codes for CASSLLVAITNTGELFF. V and J are TRBV5-5 and TRBJ2-2; D unresolved. The CDR3 is 17 amino acids. V dropped 1 base and J dropped 2 bases, with 15 bases sitting between them. Germline V gene data show CDR1 as SGHKS and CDR2 as YYEKEE (reference sequence). The whole variable domain, filled in from reference TRBV5-5 and TRBJ2-2, reads DAGVTQSPTHLIKTRGQQVTLRCSPISGHKSVSWYQQVLGQGPQFIFQYYEKEERGRGNFPDRFSARQFPNYSSELNVNALLLGDSALYLCASSLLVAITNTGELFFGEGSRLTVL.

The chain joins TRBV3-1 to TRBJ1-6, with TRBD1 matching over 9 bases. J was trimmed by 16 bases and V by 4 bases; bases with no gene match: 11. The V gene's germline CDR1 is LGHDT and CDR2 YNNKEL (reference sequence). CDR3 length: 14 residues. The CDR3 here is CASSPGQGRLGLHF. The CDR3 nucleotides read TGTGCCAGCAGCCCAGGACAGGGGCGTCTTGGACTCCACTTT. Variable domain in full (rest from reference TRBV3-1 and TRBJ1-6): DTAVSQTPKYLVTQMGNDKSIKCEQNLGHDTMYWYKQDSKKFLKIMFSYNNKELIINETVPNRFSPKSPDKAHLNLHINSLELGDSAVYFCASSPGQGRLGLHFGNGTRLTVT.

J is TRBJ1-2 and V is TRBV2; 7 nucleotides agree with TRBD1. The J segment lost 9 bases and the V segment lost 6 bases, leaving 7 bases of the junction unmatched. CDR3 length equals 12 residues. Germline V gene lookup returns CDR1 SNHLY and CDR2 FYNNEI. CDR3 nucleotides: TGTGCCAGCAGCTGGACAGGAAGTCGCTACACCTTC. Its protein product is CASSWTGSRYTF.

This chain joins TRBV5-5 and TRBJ2-7; TRBD1 might be the D (5 bases). The CDR3 is 14 amino acids. V shed 4 bases and J shed 4 bases, with 15 bases lying between them. CDR1 is SGHKS, CDR2 YYEKEE, per germline (reference sequence). CDR3 sequence: CASSSGQGEYEQYF. DNA of the CDR3: TGTGCCAGCAGCAGTGGACAAGGAGAATACGAGCAGTACTTC.

This rearrangement joins TRBV20-1 to TRBJ2-3, with 7 bases matching TRBD1. Germline V gene sequence: CDR1 DFQATT, CDR2 SNEGSKA (reference sequence). The CDR3 has 16 residues. The trim removed 6 bases at V and 4 bases at J, leaving 16 bases unmatched. The CDR3, as DNA: TGCAGTGCAGATCAGCCGACAGGGCTCGTTTCAGATACGCAGTATTTT. Residues: CSADQPTGLVSDTQYF.

This rearrangement joins TRBV6-5 to TRBJ1-4; no firm D call. The V end was cut by 2 bases, the J end by 7 bases, with 11 bases between. Germline V lookup: CDR1 MNHEY, CDR2 SVGAGI. This CDR3 has 14 residues. The CDR3 DNA is TGTGCCAGCAGTTACGAGGAGGCAAGTGAAAAACTGTTTTTT. This translates into CASSYEEASEKLFF.

This clonotype has just one count. The V and J genes are TRBV18 and TRBJ2-5, with a tentative D call TRBD1 (6 bases). The CDR3 consists of 15 residues. V was clipped by 4 bases and J by 1 base, with 13 bases between them. The V gene's germline CDR1 is KGHSH and CDR2 LQKENI. CDR3 sequence (DNA): TGTGCCAGCTCACGGACAGCTACAGTCCAAGAGACCCAGTACTTC. Translation: CASSRTATVQETQYF.

This chain uses TRBV12-3 or TRBV12-4 with TRBJ1-2; D call uncertain. Trimming took off 2 bases at V and 0 bases at J, with 10 bases between the two ends. The length of the CDR3 is 15 residues. CDR3 DNA: TGTGCCAGCAGTTTAAGTGCAACGCCTAACTATGGCTACACCTTC. This sequence encodes CASSLSATPNYGYTF.

For this clonotype: The conserved phenylalanine or tryptophan normally closing the CDR3 is absent here, so this likely arose from a read error. The CDR3 region is CASLGLAGDGETQYL. As DNA, the CDR3 is TGTGCCAGCTTGGGACTAGCGGGGGACGGGGAGACCCAGTACCTC. The chain carries TRBV6-2 or TRBV6-3 and TRBJ2-5; 14 bases align to TRBD2. The CDR3 sequence is 15 residues long. Losses at the gene ends were 8 bases for V and 5 bases for J; bases not matched to a gene: 7. Per the germline V gene, CDR1 is MNHEY and CDR2 is SVGEGT.

The chain employs TRBV18 and TRBJ2-7; D possibly uses TRBD1 or TRBD2 (6 bases each). The V gene lost 3 bases and the J gene lost 4 bases, with 13 bases spanning the gap. The CDR3 has 14 amino acids. Germline loops: CDR1 KGHSH, CDR2 LQKENI. The CDR3: CASSPSGQKYEQYF. In DNA form, the CDR3 reads TGTGCCAGCTCACCTAGCGGACAGAAGTACGAGCAGTACTTC.